The subject of this entry is one TCR beta chain. Its matching antigen is unknown. Healthy bone marrow donors made up the donors. The germline V gene has CDR1 SGHRS and CDR2 YFSETQ. J gave up 0 bases and V 3 bases, and 10 bases lay outside the gene matches. CDR3 length equals 17 residues. This entry is derived from a study of cytomegalovirus exposure and HLA in healthy donors. Study results and caveats: For TCR beta chains, V- and J-gene trimming was later linked to a missense DCLRE1C variant. Some TCR beta chains (164 of them) were listed as cytomegalovirus-associated.

PCR amplification relied on 60 Vbeta primers (plus 13 Jbeta primers). Generated by immunoSEQ multiplex PCR, the TCRdb table keeps only in-frame clones and is missing some. The sample shows 90,000 to 110,000 clones, around 80% of them seen only once. The chain uses TRBV5-1 and TRBJ1-2; TRBD1 matches 8 bases. Specimen: PBMCs. This receptor was identified in a man younger than 45 in good health and CMV-seropositive. CDR3: CASSSRTGQGANYGYTF. In nucleotides, the CDR3 is TGCGCCAGCAGCTCTCGGACAGGGCAGGGGGCTAACTATGGCTACACCTTC. The full variable domain, its missing parts supplied by reference TRBV5-1 and TRBJ1-2, is KAGVTQTPRYLIKTRGQQVTLSCSPISGHRSVSWYQQTPGQGLQFLFEYFSETQRNKGNFPGRFSGRQFSNSRSEMNVSTLELGDSALYLCASSSRTGQGANYGYTFGSGTRLTVV.